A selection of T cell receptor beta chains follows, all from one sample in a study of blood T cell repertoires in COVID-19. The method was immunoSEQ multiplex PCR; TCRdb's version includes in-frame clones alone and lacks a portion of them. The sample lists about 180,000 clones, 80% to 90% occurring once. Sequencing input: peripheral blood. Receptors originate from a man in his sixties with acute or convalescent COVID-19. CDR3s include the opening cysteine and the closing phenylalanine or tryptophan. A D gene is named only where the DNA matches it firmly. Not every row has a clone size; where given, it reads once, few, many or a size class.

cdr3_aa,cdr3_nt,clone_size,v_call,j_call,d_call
CASSLGGLAVYNEQFF,TGTGCCAGCAGTTTAGGCGGGCTAGCGGTCTACAATGAGCAGTTCTTC,-,TRBV28,TRBJ2-1,TRBD2
CASSGPYNEQFF,TGTGCCAGCAGCGGTCCCTACAATGAGCAGTTCTTC,once,TRBV28,TRBJ2-1,-
CASSPGLNTGELFF,TGCGCCAGCAGCCCAGGACTGAACACCGGGGAGCTGTTTTTT,-,TRBV4-1,TRBJ2-2,-
CASSLRDTIDTQYF,TGTGCCAGCAGCTTACGGGACACGATAGATACGCAGTATTTT,-,TRBV7-9,TRBJ2-3,-
CASSLTGLASNEQFF,TGTGCCAGCAGTCTTACGGGACTAGCGAGTAATGAGCAGTTCTTC,-,TRBV2,TRBJ2-1,TRBD2
CASTPGTASWSPLHF,TGTGCCAGTACCCCGGGGACAGCCTCTTGGTCACCCCTCCACTTT,-,TRBV19,TRBJ1-6,TRBD1
CSVPYRGSGQFF,TGCAGCGTCCCGTACAGGGGGAGCGGGCAGTTCTTC,-,TRBV29-1,TRBJ2-1,TRBD1
CASSQGLAGLDTQYF,TGTGCCAGCAGCCAAGGACTAGCGGGATTAGATACGCAGTATTTT,-,TRBV5-8,TRBJ2-3,TRBD2
CASSRRASGRAYEQYF,TGTGCCAGCAGCCGGAGAGCTAGCGGGAGGGCCTACGAGCAGTACTTC,-,TRBV3-1/TRBV3-2,TRBJ2-7,TRBD2
CASSLQGAGGTDTQYF,TGTGCCAGCAGCTTACAGGGGGCGGGAGGGACAGATACGCAGTATTTT,-,TRBV11-3,TRBJ2-3,-
CASSFGRGRFNSPLHF,TGTGCCAGCAGTTTCGGCAGGGGGAGATTTAATTCACCCCTCCACTTT,-,TRBV27,TRBJ1-6,TRBD1
CASSLSAGANEQYF,TGTGCCAGCAGCTTATCAGCGGGAGCAAACGAGCAGTACTTC,once,TRBV7-8,TRBJ2-7,TRBD2
CASSLSGSRETQYF,TGTGCCAGCAGCCTTAGCGGGAGCCGGGAGACCCAGTACTTC,-,TRBV28,TRBJ2-5,TRBD2
CASREDRENEKLFF,TGTGCCAGCAGGGAGGACCGAGAGAATGAAAAACTGTTTTTT,-,TRBV27,TRBJ1-4,-
CASSLTGSGQPQHF,TGTGCCAGCAGCCTAACAGGGAGCGGACAGCCCCAGCATTTT,-,TRBV4-2,TRBJ1-5,-
CASSQAADRAGNTIYF,TGTGCCAGCAGCCAAGCTGCTGACAGGGCTGGAAACACCATATATTTT,-,TRBV3-1/TRBV3-2,TRBJ1-3,TRBD1
CASSTRTGRDTEAFF,TGTGCCAGCAGCACCCGGACAGGCCGGGACACTGAAGCTTTCTTT,-,TRBV16,TRBJ1-1,TRBD1
CASSQRQGALEAFF,TGCGCCAGCAGCCAGAGACAGGGGGCCCTTGAAGCTTTCTTT,once,TRBV5-1,TRBJ1-1,TRBD1